The present TCR beta chain was sequenced within a study of spatial heterogeneity in lung cancer. Background on the study: Sequences of the beta chain were consistently detected in greater numbers than alpha-chain sequences.

This clonotype was seen at least ten times. Its target is unknown. Study outcomes and limitations: Tumor TCRs that were ubiquitous and expanded showed up in blood more at resection than follow-up.

Trimming removed 4 bases from V and 5 bases from J; junction bases left unmatched: 7. In germline, CDR1 is SGHRS, CDR2 YFSETQ. The CDR3 consists of 15 residues. Unique molecular identifiers, one per molecule, were present on every TCR cDNA molecule. TCRdb itself ran the 5' RACE reads through MiXCR, one entry per CDR3 protein. The data contain 90,000 to 95,000 distinct CDR3 sequences, about 12% of them singletons. Regarding time point: sample taken at primary tumor resection. Unsorted tumor, nontumor lung tissue or cryopreserved PBMC supplied the whole RNA. Donation came from some 72 patients with untreated early-stage non-small cell lung cancer.

The sample consisted of PBMCs, taken at surgery. This rearrangement joins TRBV5-1 to TRBJ2-2, with TRBD1 matching over 8 bases. This sequence originates from a male donor with early-stage non-small cell lung cancer. Written as DNA, the CDR3 is TGCGCCAGCAGCCCCGGACAGGGTTGGACCGGGGAGCTGTTTTTT. Translated, it gives CASSPGQGWTGELFF. The whole variable domain, remainder taken from reference TRBV5-1 and TRBJ2-2, is KAGVTQTPRYLIKTRGQQVTLSCSPISGHRSVSWYQQTPGQGLQFLFEYFSETQRNKGNFPGRFSGRQFSNSRSEMNVSTLELGDSALYLCASSPGQGWTGELFFGEGSRLTVL.